The 10 T cell receptor beta chains given below trace back to one sample, sequenced in a study of T-cell reconstitution after alpha-beta-depleted transplantation in children. Unique molecular identifiers tagged the TCRbeta library. TCRdb re-called the PCR reads with MiXCR, one entry per CDR3 protein. Of about 600,000 distinct CDR3 sequences in the sample, under 25% are singletons; the top ten hold 13% to 15%. The source was PBMCs, mostly from graft donor cells, collected 360 days after TCRalphabeta/CD19-depleted stem cell transplant. The receptors derive from a boy under two years old who had a stem cell transplant for acute myeloid leukemia, so the T cells may come from the graft donor.

The chain employs TRBV5-6 and TRBJ2-2, with TRBD2 as a possible D gene (6 bases). Germline lookup yields CDR1 SGHDT and CDR2 YYEEEE. The length of the CDR3 is 12 residues. V dropped 4 bases and J dropped 7 bases, with 8 bases sitting between them. The CDR3 DNA reads as TGTGCCAGCAGCGCGACTAGCGGGGAGCTGTTTTTT. It codes for CASSATSGELFF. The entire variable domain, with the rest obtained from reference TRBV5-6 and TRBJ2-2, is as follows: DAGVTQSPTHLIKTRGQQVTLRCSPKSGHDTVSWYQQALGQGPQFIFQYYEEEERQRGNFPDRFSGHQFPNYSSELNVNALLLGDSALYLCASSATSGELFFGEGSRLTVL.

This clonotype was counted between two and nine times. V gene TRBV6-1 combines with J gene TRBJ1-2, with a possible D match to TRBD1 (5 bases). The CDR3 runs to 15 residues. Germline lookup yields CDR1 MNHNS and CDR2 SASEGT. With 5 bases removed from V and 4 bases from J, the gap between germline ends came to 17 bases. The CDR3, as DNA: TGTGCCAGCAGTCACGCGTGGGGGTTCAGCTATGGCTACACCTTC. This encodes CASSHAWGFSYGYTF.

This clonotype was seen only a few times. The chain combines TRBV20-1 with TRBJ1-5, with D unresolved. V was trimmed by 2 bases and J by 3 bases, leaving 8 bases between them. The germline CDR1 and CDR2 sequences are DFQATT and SNEGSKA (reference sequence). The CDR3 spans 13 residues. The CDR3 coding sequence is TGCAGTGCTAGACGAAGACTCAATCAGCCCCAGCATTTT. Amino acid sequence: CSARRRLNQPQHF.

The V call is TRBV30, the J call TRBJ2-3, with 15 bases fitting TRBD2. There are 15 residues in the CDR3. Looked up from germline, CDR1 is GTSNPN and CDR2 is SVGIG (reference sequence). Germline trimming cut 0 bases from V and 6 bases from J; bases unmatched to any gene: 1. In DNA, the CDR3 is TGTGCCTGGAGTGTAGGGACTAGCGGGGGGGATACGCAGTATTTT. This gives the protein CAWSVGTSGGDTQYF.

This sequence joins TRBV27 and TRBJ2-3; 8 bases map to TRBD1. This CDR3 comprises 16 residues. Germline loops: CDR1 MNHEY, CDR2 SMNVEV (reference sequence). V was pared by 5 bases and J by 2 bases, with 9 bases of the junction left unmatched. CDR3 amino acids: CASSPPGQVPTDTQYF. The DNA for the CDR3 is TGTGCCAGCAGTCCCCCGGGACAGGTCCCCACAGATACGCAGTATTTT.

This clonotype turned up a few times. The chain has TRBV20-1 and TRBJ2-3; the match to TRBD1 covers 7 bases. The CDR3 is 15 amino acids. V lost 1 base to trimming and J lost 4 bases; unmatched junction nucleotides: 8. Germline V gene data show CDR1 as DFQATT and CDR2 as SNEGSKA (reference sequence). CDR3 sequence reads: CSARGDATGADTQYF. DNA for the CDR3: TGCAGTGCTAGAGGGGATGCCACAGGGGCAGATACGCAGTATTTT.

This clonotype was seen more than once but under ten times. The chain employs TRBV3-1 and TRBJ2-7; unclear D gene. This CDR3 contains 13 residues. V was pared by 4 bases and J by 4 bases, with 11 bases between. The germline V gene encodes CDR1 LGHDT and CDR2 YNNKEL (reference sequence). CDR3: CASSLDGRYEQYF. CDR3 nucleotide sequence: TGTGCCAGCAGCCTCGACGGGCGATACGAGCAGTACTTC.

This sequence joins TRBV20-1 and TRBJ2-1; 14 bases map to TRBD2. The ends lost 5 bases at V and 0 bases at J; junction bases unmatched: 3. The CDR3 spans 16 residues. The germline CDR1 and CDR2 sequences are DFQATT and SNEGSKA (reference sequence). The CDR3 sequence: CSAQGLAGASYNEQFF. DNA for the CDR3: TGCAGTGCTCAGGGACTAGCGGGGGCCTCCTACAATGAGCAGTTCTTC.

This clonotype has a handful of counts. J is TRBJ2-1 and V is TRBV13; D is uncertain. From germline, CDR1 is PRHDT and CDR2 FYEKMQ (reference sequence). The CDR3 loop spans 15 amino acids. The ends were cut back, 4 bases at V and 7 bases at J, with 17 bases in the middle. The CDR3 protein is CASSSIALRGNEQFF. The CDR3 nucleotides are TGTGCCAGCAGCTCGATAGCCCTTCGAGGAAATGAGCAGTTCTTC.

This clonotype has a handful of counts. V is TRBV10-3 and J is TRBJ2-3; no clear D. In germline, CDR1 is ENHRY, CDR2 SYGVKD. CDR3 length equals 13 residues. V dropped 8 bases and J dropped 1 base, with 10 bases sitting between them. CDR3 amino acids: CAISPAGTDTQYF. CDR3 sequence (DNA): TGTGCCATCTCTCCTGCGGGCACAGATACGCAGTATTTT.